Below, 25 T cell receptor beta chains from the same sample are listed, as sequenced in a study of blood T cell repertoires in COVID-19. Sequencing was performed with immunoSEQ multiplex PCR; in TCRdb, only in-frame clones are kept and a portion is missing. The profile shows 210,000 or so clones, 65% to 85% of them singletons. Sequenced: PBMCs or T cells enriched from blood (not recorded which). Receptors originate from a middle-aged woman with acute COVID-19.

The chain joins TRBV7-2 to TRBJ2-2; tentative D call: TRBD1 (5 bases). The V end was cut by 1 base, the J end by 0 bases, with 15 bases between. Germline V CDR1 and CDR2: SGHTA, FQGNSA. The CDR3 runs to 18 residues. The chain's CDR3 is CASSLGGSTASNTGELFF. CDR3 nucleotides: TGTGCCAGCAGCTTAGGGGGTTCGACAGCCTCGAACACCGGGGAGCTGTTTTTT.

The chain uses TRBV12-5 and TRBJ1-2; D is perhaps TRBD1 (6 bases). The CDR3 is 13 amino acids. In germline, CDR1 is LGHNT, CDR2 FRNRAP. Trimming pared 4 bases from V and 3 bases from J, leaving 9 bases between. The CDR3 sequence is CASGSTGYYGYTF. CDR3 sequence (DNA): TGTGCTAGTGGTTCCACAGGGTACTATGGCTACACCTTC. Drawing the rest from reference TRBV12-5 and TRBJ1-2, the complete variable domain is DARVTQTPRHKVTEMGQEVTMRCQPILGHNTVFWYRQTMMQGLELLAYFRNRAPLDDSGMPKDRFSAEMPDATLATLKIQPSEPRDSAVYFCASGSTGYYGYTFGSGTRLTVV.

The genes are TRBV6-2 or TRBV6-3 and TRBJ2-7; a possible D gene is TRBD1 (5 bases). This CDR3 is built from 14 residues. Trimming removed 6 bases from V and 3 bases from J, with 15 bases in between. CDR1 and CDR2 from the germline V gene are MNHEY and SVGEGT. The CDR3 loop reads CASSHHTGRYEQYF. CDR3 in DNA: TGTGCCAGCAGCCATCATACAGGCCGCTACGAGCAGTACTTC.

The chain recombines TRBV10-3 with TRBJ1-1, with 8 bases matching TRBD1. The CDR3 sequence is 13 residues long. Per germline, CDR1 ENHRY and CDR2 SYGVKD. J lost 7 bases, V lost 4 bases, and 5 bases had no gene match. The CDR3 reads CAISVPGQVEAFF. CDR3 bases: TGTGCCATCAGTGTTCCGGGACAGGTTGAAGCTTTCTTT.

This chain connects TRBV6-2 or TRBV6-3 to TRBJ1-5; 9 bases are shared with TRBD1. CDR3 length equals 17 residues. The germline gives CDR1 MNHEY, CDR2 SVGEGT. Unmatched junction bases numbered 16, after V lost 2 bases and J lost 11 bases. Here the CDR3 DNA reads TGTGCCAGCAGTTACGGGGGGACAGGGTCCCATCAGCCGACCCAGCATTTT. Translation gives CASSYGGTGSHQPTQHF.

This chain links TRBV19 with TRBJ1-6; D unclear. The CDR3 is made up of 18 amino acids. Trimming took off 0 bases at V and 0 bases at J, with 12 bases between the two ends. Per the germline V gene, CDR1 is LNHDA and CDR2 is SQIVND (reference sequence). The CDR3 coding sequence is TGTGCCAGTAGTATAGAGACCCCAGCGAGCTCCTATAATTCACCCCTCCACTTT. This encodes CASSIETPASSYNSPLHF.

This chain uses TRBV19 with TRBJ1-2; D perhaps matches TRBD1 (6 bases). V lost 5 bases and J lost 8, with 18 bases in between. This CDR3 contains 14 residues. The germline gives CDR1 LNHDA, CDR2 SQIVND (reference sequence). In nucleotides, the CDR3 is TGTGCCAGTAGTCCACAATCCGGGACAAACGGCTACACCTTC. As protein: CASSPQSGTNGYTF.

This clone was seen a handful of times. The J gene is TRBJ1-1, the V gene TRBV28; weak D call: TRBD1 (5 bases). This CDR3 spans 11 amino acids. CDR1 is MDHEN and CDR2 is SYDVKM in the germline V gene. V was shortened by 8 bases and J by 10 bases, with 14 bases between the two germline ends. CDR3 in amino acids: CASATAGGAFF. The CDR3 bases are TGTGCCAGCGCAACCGCGGGGGGAGCTTTCTTT.

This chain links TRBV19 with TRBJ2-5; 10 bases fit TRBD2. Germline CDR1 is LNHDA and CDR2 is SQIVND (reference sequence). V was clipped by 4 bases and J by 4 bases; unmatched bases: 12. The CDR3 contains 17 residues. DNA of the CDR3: TGTGCCAGTAGTAGGCTAGCGGGAGCTGGTGGGGGAGAGACCCAGTACTTC. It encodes CASSRLAGAGGGETQYF.

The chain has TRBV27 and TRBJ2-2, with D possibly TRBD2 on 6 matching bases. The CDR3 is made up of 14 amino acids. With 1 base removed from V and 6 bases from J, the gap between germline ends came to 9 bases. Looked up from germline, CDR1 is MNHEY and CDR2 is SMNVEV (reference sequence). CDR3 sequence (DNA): TGTGCCAGCAGTTTATTGGTAGCGGCCGGGGAGCTGTTTTTT. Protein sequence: CASSLLVAAGELFF.

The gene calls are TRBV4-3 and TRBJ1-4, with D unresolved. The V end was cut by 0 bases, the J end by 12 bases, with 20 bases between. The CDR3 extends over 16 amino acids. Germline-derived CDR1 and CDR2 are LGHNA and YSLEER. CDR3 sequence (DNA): TGCGCCAGCAGCCAAGATCCGAGCCGCGGTCCAGAGGAACTGTTTTTT. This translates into CASSQDPSRGPEELFF.

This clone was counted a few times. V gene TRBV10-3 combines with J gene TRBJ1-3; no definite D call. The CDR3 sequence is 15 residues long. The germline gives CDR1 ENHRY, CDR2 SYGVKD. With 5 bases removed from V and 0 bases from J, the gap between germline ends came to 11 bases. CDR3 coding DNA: TGTGCCATCAGTCCCGGCGGCAACTCTGGAAACACCATATATTTT. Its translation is CAISPGGNSGNTIYF.

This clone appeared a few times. The CDR3 DNA follows: TGTGCCAGCAGCCAAGGACAGGGTTTCGTTACCTCCTACGAGCAGTACTTC. It yields the protein CASSQGQGFVTSYEQYF. This chain connects TRBV14 to TRBJ2-7, with TRBD1 identical over 7 bases. V shed 1 base, J shed 0 bases, and the junction held 9 bases outside the gene matches. The CDR3 contains 17 residues. In germline, CDR1 is SGHDN, CDR2 FVKESK.

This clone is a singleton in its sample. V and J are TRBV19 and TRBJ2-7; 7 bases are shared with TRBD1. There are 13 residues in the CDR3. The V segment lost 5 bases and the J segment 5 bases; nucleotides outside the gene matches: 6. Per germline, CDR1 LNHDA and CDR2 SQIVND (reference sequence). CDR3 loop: CASSGTGEHEQYF. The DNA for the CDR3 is TGTGCCAGTAGTGGTACAGGGGAACACGAGCAGTACTTC.

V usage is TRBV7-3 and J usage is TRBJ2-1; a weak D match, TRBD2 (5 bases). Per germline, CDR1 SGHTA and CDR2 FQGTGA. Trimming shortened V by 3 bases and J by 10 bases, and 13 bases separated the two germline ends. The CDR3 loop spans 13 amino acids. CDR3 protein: CASSFRLGGEQFF. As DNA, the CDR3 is TGTGCCAGCAGCTTCCGACTGGGCGGGGAGCAGTTCTTC.

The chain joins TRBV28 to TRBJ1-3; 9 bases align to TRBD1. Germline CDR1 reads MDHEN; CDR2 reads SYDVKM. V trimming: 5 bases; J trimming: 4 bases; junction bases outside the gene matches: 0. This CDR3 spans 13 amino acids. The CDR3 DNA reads TGTGCCAGCAGTACAGGGGGCGGAAACACCATATATTTT. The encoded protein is CASSTGGGNTIYF.

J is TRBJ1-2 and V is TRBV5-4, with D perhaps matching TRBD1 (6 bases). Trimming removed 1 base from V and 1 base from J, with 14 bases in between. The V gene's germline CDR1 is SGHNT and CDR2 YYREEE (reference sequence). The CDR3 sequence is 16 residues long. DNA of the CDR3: TGTGCCAGCAGCTTGTCCCCGACAGGCCTTAACTATGGCTACACCTTC. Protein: CASSLSPTGLNYGYTF.

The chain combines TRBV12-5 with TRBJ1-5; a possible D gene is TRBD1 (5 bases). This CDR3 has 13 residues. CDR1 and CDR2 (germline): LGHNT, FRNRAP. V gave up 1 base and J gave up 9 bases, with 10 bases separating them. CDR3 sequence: CASGLGTQGPQHF. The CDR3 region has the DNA TGTGCTAGTGGTTTGGGGACCCAGGGGCCCCAGCATTTT. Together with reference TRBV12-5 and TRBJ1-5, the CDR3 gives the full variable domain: DARVTQTPRHKVTEMGQEVTMRCQPILGHNTVFWYRQTMMQGLELLAYFRNRAPLDDSGMPKDRFSAEMPDATLATLKIQPSEPRDSAVYFCASGLGTQGPQHFGDGTRLSIL.

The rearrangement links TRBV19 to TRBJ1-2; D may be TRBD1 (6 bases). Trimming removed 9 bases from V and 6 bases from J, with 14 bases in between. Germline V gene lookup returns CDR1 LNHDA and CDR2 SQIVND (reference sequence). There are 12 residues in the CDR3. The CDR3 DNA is TGTGCCAGCTACGGACAGCCCGATGGCTACACCTTC. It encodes CASYGQPDGYTF.

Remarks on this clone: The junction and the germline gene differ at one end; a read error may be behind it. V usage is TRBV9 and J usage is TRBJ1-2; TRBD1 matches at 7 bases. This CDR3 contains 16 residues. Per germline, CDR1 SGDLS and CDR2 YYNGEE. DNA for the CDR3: TGTACCAGCAGCGTAGCTTCCGGCAGGGGGAACTATGGCTACACCTTC. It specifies CTSSVASGRGNYGYTF.

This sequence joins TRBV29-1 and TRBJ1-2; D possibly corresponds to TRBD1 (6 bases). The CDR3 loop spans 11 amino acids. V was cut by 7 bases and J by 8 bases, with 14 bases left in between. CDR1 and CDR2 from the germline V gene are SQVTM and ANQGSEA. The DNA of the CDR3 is TGCAGCGCACAGGGCCCGAGAGGCTACACCTTC. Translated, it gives CSAQGPRGYTF.

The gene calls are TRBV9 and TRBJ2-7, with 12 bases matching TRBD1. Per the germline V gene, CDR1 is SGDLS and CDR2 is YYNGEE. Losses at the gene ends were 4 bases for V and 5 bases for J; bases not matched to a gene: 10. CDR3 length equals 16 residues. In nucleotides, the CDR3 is TGTGCCAGCAGCCCCTCGGGGACAGGGGGCCCCCACGAGCAGTACTTC. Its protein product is CASSPSGTGGPHEQYF. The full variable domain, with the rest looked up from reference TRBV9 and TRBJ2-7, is DSGVTQTPKHLITATGQRVTLRCSPRSGDLSVYWYQQSLDQGLQFLIQYYNGEERAKGNILERFSAQQFPDLHSELNLSSLELGDSALYFCASSPSGTGGPHEQYFGPGTRLTVT.

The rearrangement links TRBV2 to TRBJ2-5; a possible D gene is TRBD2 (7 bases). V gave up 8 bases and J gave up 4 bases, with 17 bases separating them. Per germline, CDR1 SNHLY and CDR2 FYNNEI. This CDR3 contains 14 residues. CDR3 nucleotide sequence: TGTGCCAGCGGGGGGGACCAGGGGAGAGAGACCCAGTACTTC. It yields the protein CASGGDQGRETQYF.

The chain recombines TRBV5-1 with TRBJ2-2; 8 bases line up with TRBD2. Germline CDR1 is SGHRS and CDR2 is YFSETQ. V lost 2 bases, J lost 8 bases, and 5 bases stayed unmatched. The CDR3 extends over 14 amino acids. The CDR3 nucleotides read TGCGCCAGCAGCTTATATAGCGGGAATGGGGAGCTGTTTTTT. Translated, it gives CASSLYSGNGELFF.

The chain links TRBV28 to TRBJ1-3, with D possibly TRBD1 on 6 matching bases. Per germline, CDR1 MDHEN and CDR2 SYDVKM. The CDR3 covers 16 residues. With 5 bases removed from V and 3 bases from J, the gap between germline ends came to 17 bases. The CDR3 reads CASSPTPGQFGNTIYF. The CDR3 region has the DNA TGTGCCAGCAGTCCGACACCTGGACAGTTTGGAAACACCATATATTTT. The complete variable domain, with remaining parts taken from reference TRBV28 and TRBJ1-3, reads DVKVTQSSRYLVKRTGEKVFLECVQDMDHENMFWYRQDPGLGLRLIYFSYDVKMKEKGDIPEGYSVSREKKERFSLILESASTNQTSMYLCASSPTPGQFGNTIYFGEGSWLTVV.